The 5 T cell receptor beta chains reported below all come from one sample, sequenced in a study of cytomegalovirus exposure and HLA in healthy donors. A multiplex PCR was run with 60 Vbeta primers and 13 Jbeta primers. Clones were sequenced by immunoSEQ multiplex PCR, and TCRdb holds only the in-frame ones, with some missing. The sample shows some 150,000 clones, 64% of them seen only once. Source material: PBMCs. The receptors were gathered from a woman in her 30s in good health and CMV-seropositive.

CDR3 DNA: TGTGCCAGCAGCTTAGCGGGCGCTACCTTTTACGAGCAGTACTTC. Protein sequence: CASSLAGATFYEQYF. The J gene is TRBJ2-7, the V gene TRBV7-2, with D uncertain. The germline V and J ends were trimmed by 0 bases and 4 bases, with 13 bases remaining between them. The length of the CDR3 is 15 residues. CDR1 is SGHTA and CDR2 is FQGNSA in the germline V gene.

The J gene is TRBJ2-1, the V gene TRBV5-1; 12 nucleotides agree with TRBD2. The CDR3 is 16 residues long. CDR1 SGHRS and CDR2 YFSETQ come from the germline V gene. V trimming: 1 base; J trimming: 6 bases; junction bases outside the gene matches: 5. CDR3: CASSLTLAGGPNEQFF. The CDR3 nucleotides are TGCGCCAGCAGCTTGACCCTAGCGGGAGGGCCCAATGAGCAGTTCTTC.

In its sample, this clone was seen a few times. This chain joins TRBV27 and TRBJ2-2; 12 nucleotides match TRBD2. J gave up 7 bases and V 4 bases, and 4 bases lay outside the gene matches. The germline gives CDR1 MNHEY, CDR2 SMNVEV (reference sequence). This CDR3 has 15 residues. Here the CDR3 reads CASSSWTSGIGELFF. The CDR3 DNA reads TGTGCCAGCAGTTCCTGGACTAGCGGGATCGGGGAGCTGTTTTTT.

The chain has TRBV7-8 and TRBJ1-1, with 9 bases fitting TRBD1. The ends lost 5 bases at V and 0 bases at J; junction bases unmatched: 7. Germline V CDR1 and CDR2: SGHVS, FQNEAQ. This CDR3 has 16 residues. For the CDR3, the DNA is TGTGCCAGCAGCACCCGGGACAGGGAAATGAACACTGAAGCTTTCTTT. Amino acids: CASSTRDREMNTEAFF.

This clone was seen only once. The gene calls are TRBV10-3 and TRBJ1-5, with D perhaps TRBD1 (5 bases). In germline, CDR1 is ENHRY, CDR2 SYGVKD. The CDR3 has 15 amino acids. V lost 5 bases and J 4 bases, leaving 15 bases between the germline ends. In nucleotides, the CDR3 is TGTGCCATCAGTCCTGGGCTTGGGGGGAATCAGCCCCAGCATTTT. This gives the protein CAISPGLGGNQPQHF.